This T cell receptor (beta chain) was captured in a study of CD8+ T cells in alopecia areata. Regarding the study as a whole: Normal scalp had lower clonality than lesional scalp, with alopecia totalis/universalis lesions showing this most strongly.

The CDR3 is 13 residues long. Between the trimmed V and J ends, which lost 4 bases and 4 bases, there was a span of 10 bases. The germline V gene has CDR1 NSQYPW and CDR2 LRSPGD (reference sequence). A sort of pooled cutaneous lymph node cells used CD4, CD8alpha, NKG2D, NKG2ACE and other stains. This clone was recorded a few times. The antigen is not known. The listed genes are named as in mouse. The missing CDR3 end, 4 residues past where the read stops, is filled in from the germline J gene. Extraction and reverse transcription of RNA yielded cDNA as the sequencing template. Repertoires were generated with immunoSEQ multiplex PCR, while TCRdb's copy carries only in-frame clones and drops some. The table lists approximately 300,000 clones, with no singletons.

The source material was CD4+ T cells sorted from a lymph node. This TCR came from a C3H/HeJ mouse with alopecia areata. Mice of this strain are of MHC haplotype H2-k. V and J are TRBV1 and TRBJ1-1; D possibly corresponds to TRBD1 (6 bases). The covered CDR3 bases are TGCACCTGCAGTGAGGACAGAACCACA. It yields the protein CTCSEDRTT. The whole CDR3 reads CTCSEDRTTEVFF.